A selection of T cell receptor beta chains follows, all from one sample in a study of blood T cell repertoires in COVID-19. Clones were sequenced by immunoSEQ multiplex PCR, and TCRdb holds only the in-frame ones, with some missing. This sample has roughly 280,000 clones, with over 65% found just once. Sequencing used peripheral blood. All receptors come from a man between 60 and 70 years old who had recovered from COVID-19. Each CDR3 is given with its conserved first and last residue. D genes are given only for firm matches. Where a row states a size, it is once, few, many or the class of an expanded clone; other rows omit it.

TRBJ2-1,.,TRBV10-2,.,CASSVGRSQFF,TGCGCCAGCAGTGTGGGCCGATCTCAGTTCTTC
TRBJ2-7,TRBD2,TRBV29-1,once,CSVVIGRKGLAAMSSYEQYF,TGCAGCGTTGTCATCGGACGGAAAGGACTAGCGGCCATGAGCTCCTACGAGCAGTACTTC
TRBJ2-3,TRBD2,TRBV24-1,.,CATSDTPQAGVADTQYF,TGTGCCACCAGTGACACCCCACAGGCGGGAGTGGCAGATACGCAGTATTTT
TRBJ2-1,TRBD2,TRBV2,.,CASKSEVGLAAFF,TGTGCCAGCAAATCCGAGGTGGGACTAGCGGCGTTCTTC
TRBJ2-7,TRBD2,TRBV5-6,.,CASSALAGDKYEQYF,TGTGCCAGCAGCGCCTTAGCGGGAGATAAATACGAGCAGTACTTC
TRBJ1-4,.,TRBV5-1,.,CASSAGQLFNEKLFF,TGCGCCAGCAGCGCCGGACAATTGTTTAATGAAAAACTGTTTTTT
TRBJ2-1,.,TRBV7-9,.,CASSLTSTEQFF,TGTGCCAGCAGCTTAACTAGCACGGAGCAGTTCTTC
TRBJ1-5,TRBD1,TRBV7-2,.,CASSLAGGGNQPQHF,TGTGCCAGCAGCTTGGCAGGGGGCGGCAATCAGCCCCAGCATTTT
TRBJ2-7,.,TRBV18,.,CASSPGSSYEQYF,TGTGCCAGCTCACCAGGGAGCTCCTACGAGCAGTACTTC
TRBJ2-7,.,TRBV5-5,.,CASRRGWDHYEQYF,TGTGCCAGCAGAAGGGGTTGGGATCACTACGAGCAGTACTTC
TRBJ2-1,TRBD2,TRBV19,.,CASTASGRVYNEQFF,TGTGCCAGTACCGCAAGCGGGAGGGTCTACAATGAGCAGTTCTTC
TRBJ2-5,.,TRBV5-1,.,CASSLAVSVETQYF,TGCGCCAGCAGCTTGGCCGTTTCGGTTGAGACCCAGTACTTC
TRBJ2-7,.,TRBV6-5,.,CASNYGTYEQYF,TGTGCCAGCAACTACGGGACCTACGAGCAGTACTTC
TRBJ1-2,.,TRBV27,.,CASSFLGPAIDGYTF,TGTGCCAGCAGTTTCCTCGGTCCTGCCATCGATGGCTACACCTTC
TRBJ1-2,TRBD1,TRBV4-2,.,CASSQAGQGWYGYTF,TGTGCCAGCAGCCAAGCTGGACAGGGTTGGTATGGCTACACCTTC
TRBJ1-4,.,TRBV7-9,once,CASSLVPSNEKLFF,TGTGCCAGCAGCTTAGTTCCGTCTAATGAAAAACTGTTTTTT
TRBJ1-4,.,TRBV5-1,.,CASSEDSRNEKLFF,TGCGCCAGCAGCGAGGACAGCCGGAATGAAAAACTGTTTTTT
TRBJ2-7,.,TRBV7-9,.,CASSPPSGLTHEQYF,TGTGCCAGCAGCCCCCCGTCAGGCCTCACGCACGAGCAGTACTTC
TRBJ2-4,TRBD2,TRBV15,.,CATSRDWGPAGGENIQYF,TGTGCCACCAGCAGAGATTGGGGCCCTGCGGGAGGGGAAAACATTCAGTACTTC
TRBJ1-1,TRBD1,TRBV19,.,CASTTTGGFTEAFF,TGTGCCAGTACCACAACAGGGGGCTTCACTGAAGCTTTCTTT
TRBJ2-2,.,TRBV28,.,CASSLPSGELFF,TGTGCCAGCAGTTTACCCTCCGGGGAGCTGTTTTTT
TRBJ2-2,TRBD2,TRBV29-1,.,CSVLAGGTGELFF,TGCAGCGTGTTAGCGGGGGGGACCGGGGAGCTGTTTTTT
TRBJ2-2,TRBD2,TRBV2,.,CAGQTLAGEAGELFF,TGTGCCGGCCAAACCCTAGCGGGAGAGGCCGGGGAGCTGTTTTTT
TRBJ2-5,.,TRBV5-4,.,CASSRDNQETQYF,TGTGCCAGCAGTAGGGACAACCAAGAGACCCAGTACTTC
TRBJ2-1,TRBD2,TRBV5-1,.,CASSRSGESYNEQFF,TGCGCCAGCAGCAGGAGCGGGGAATCCTACAATGAGCAGTTCTTC
TRBJ1-6,.,TRBV5-1,few,CASSPSGGSPLHF,TGCGCCAGCAGCCCTTCGGGGGGCTCACCCCTCCACTTT
TRBJ2-6,.,TRBV19,.,CASSNGLLSGANVLTF,TGTGCCAGTAGTAACGGGTTACTCTCTGGGGCCAACGTCCTGACTTTC
TRBJ2-1,TRBD2,TRBV18,.,CASSPPTVSGSGGLQFF,TGTGCCAGCTCACCACCAACGGTGAGCGGGAGCGGAGGACTGCAGTTCTTC
TRBJ2-1,.,TRBV5-4,.,CASSYEGVRSYNEQFF,TGTGCCAGCAGTTATGAAGGGGTGCGCTCCTACAATGAGCAGTTCTTC
TRBJ1-3,.,TRBV28,few,CASTTQGRAGNTIYF,TGTGCCAGCACCACCCAGGGCAGGGCTGGAAACACCATATATTTT
TRBJ2-2,TRBD2,TRBV18,.,CASSPTLAGVYTGELFF,TGTGCCAGCTCACCAACCCTAGCGGGGGTCTACACCGGGGAGCTGTTTTTT
TRBJ2-1,TRBD2,TRBV11-3,.,CASSLALAGGDNEQFF,TGTGCCAGCAGCTTAGCCCTAGCGGGAGGCGACAATGAGCAGTTCTTC
TRBJ2-3,TRBD2,TRBV5-1,.,CASSLTAGLADTQYF,TGCGCCAGCAGCTTGACAGCGGGGTTGGCAGATACGCAGTATTTT
TRBJ1-2,TRBD1,TRBV5-1,once,CASSLASLGRGPGYTF,TGCGCCAGCAGCTTGGCCTCTTTGGGCAGGGGGCCAGGCTACACCTTC
TRBJ2-7,TRBD2,TRBV12-5,.,CASGLIAGGSSYEQYF,TGTGCTAGTGGTTTAATAGCGGGCGGCAGCTCCTACGAGCAGTACTTC
TRBJ1-1,TRBD1,TRBV7-9,.,CASRPKDRLGTEAFF,TGTGCCAGCAGACCTAAGGACAGGTTGGGCACTGAAGCTTTCTTT
TRBJ2-3,TRBD2,TRBV18,.,CASSTSTLAGSIDTQYF,TGTGCCAGCTCTACAAGCACCTTAGCGGGATCTATAGATACGCAGTATTTT
TRBJ2-2,.,TRBV7-2,.,CASSLGSDTGELFF,TGTGCCAGCAGCTTAGGCAGTGACACCGGGGAGCTGTTTTTT
TRBJ2-3,TRBD2,TRBV5-1,.,CASSLVGGPDTQYF,TGCGCCAGCAGCTTGGTGGGAGGGCCAGATACGCAGTATTTT
TRBJ2-4,TRBD2,TRBV11-2,.,CASSPPGLAGGGKNIQYF,TGTGCCAGCAGCCCGCCGGGACTAGCGGGAGGAGGCAAAAACATTCAGTACTTC
TRBJ2-3,TRBD2,TRBV10-2,.,CASSESASGSDTQYF,TGCGCCAGCAGTGAGTCGGCTAGCGGGTCAGATACGCAGTATTTT
TRBJ1-2,TRBD1,TRBV19,.,CASSIAGQANYGYTF,TGTGCCAGTAGTATAGCCGGACAGGCTAACTATGGCTACACCTTC
TRBJ2-2,TRBD2,TRBV2,few,CASKELAGTGELFF,TGTGCCAGCAAGGAACTAGCGGGGACCGGGGAGCTGTTTTTT
TRBJ2-5,.,TRBV5-4,many,CASREGQRQETQYF,TGTGCCAGCAGGGAGGGACAGAGGCAAGAGACCCAGTACTTC
TRBJ1-3,.,TRBV29-1,few,CSVEQTRGNTIYF,TGCAGCGTTGAACAGACAAGGGGAAACACCATATATTTT
TRBJ1-1,TRBD1,TRBV5-5,.,CASSSMTGGNTEAFF,TGTGCCAGCAGCTCCATGACAGGGGGCAACACTGAAGCTTTCTTT
TRBJ2-3,.,TRBV7-9,.,CASSPPYGETDTQYF,TGTGCCAGCAGCCCCCCCTATGGGGAGACAGATACGCAGTATTTT
TRBJ1-3,TRBD1,TRBV18,.,CASSTGVSGNTIYF,TGTGCCAGCTCAACAGGGGTCTCTGGAAACACCATATATTTT
TRBJ2-1,.,TRBV6-6,.,CASSYPRGGSYNEQFF,TGTGCCAGCAGTTACCCGCGGGGTGGCTCTTACAATGAGCAGTTCTTC